These 19 T cell receptor beta chains share one sample of origin, sequenced in a study of blood T cell repertoires in COVID-19. Here immunoSEQ multiplex PCR was the method, and the copy in TCRdb shows in-frame clones only, minus some. The data contain about 58,000 clones, approximately 77% of them singletons. Sample: peripheral blood. These TCRs come from a human donor in a cohort sampled during active COVID-19.

The rearrangement links TRBV6-2 or TRBV6-3 to TRBJ2-2, with TRBD1 identical over 9 bases. The CDR3 is 17 residues long. J gave up 4 bases and V 5 bases, and 11 bases lay outside the gene matches. The germline V gene has CDR1 MNHEY and CDR2 SVGEGT. The CDR3 reads CASSRQGGTRSTGELFF. The CDR3, as DNA: TGTGCCAGCAGTAGACAGGGGGGAACGAGAAGCACCGGGGAGCTGTTTTTT.

The chain joins TRBV2 to TRBJ2-7; D perhaps matches TRBD1 (6 bases). The CDR3 runs to 12 residues. V was clipped by 7 bases and J by 7 bases, with 14 bases between them. Germline loops: CDR1 SNHLY, CDR2 FYNNEI. The CDR3 nucleotides read TGTGCCAGCAAAACAGGGACGGGGGAGCAGTACTTC. This gives the protein CASKTGTGEQYF.

This chain links TRBV5-3 with TRBJ2-7; D is perhaps TRBD1 (5 bases). TRBV5-3 is an ORF; its function is uncertain. Trimming took 4 bases from V and 3 from J, leaving 8 bases between them. This CDR3 region has 12 residues. The CDR3: CARSLDSYEQYF. The CDR3 DNA is TGTGCCAGAAGCCTAGACAGCTACGAGCAGTACTTC.

The gene calls are TRBV30 and TRBJ1-2; tentative D call: TRBD1 (6 bases). The CDR3 is 14 amino acids. Deletions cut 8 bases from V and 2 bases from J, with 18 bases between. CDR1 is GTSNPN, CDR2 SVGIG, per germline (reference sequence). The CDR3: CAQQSGQQNYGYTF. The CDR3 DNA reads as TGTGCCCAACAATCAGGACAGCAGAACTATGGCTACACCTTC. The complete variable domain, with remaining parts taken from reference TRBV30 and TRBJ1-2, reads SQTIHQWPATLVQPVGSPLSLECTVEGTSNPNLYWYRQAAGRGLQLLFYSVGIGQISSEVPQNLSASRPQDRQFILSSKKLLLSDSGFYLCAQQSGQQNYGYTFGSGTRLTVV.

J is TRBJ1-6 and V is TRBV4-2; D unresolved. The germline V gene encodes CDR1 LGHNA and CDR2 YNFKEQ. The CDR3 runs 18 residues. Trimming cost V 0 bases and J 6 bases, with 18 bases left between them. CDR3 sequence: CASSQDQGAQALNSPLHF. CDR3 DNA: TGTGCCAGCAGCCAAGATCAAGGCGCTCAGGCTCTTAATTCACCCCTCCACTTT.

The gene calls are TRBV9 and TRBJ1-4, with D perhaps matching TRBD1 (6 bases). The CDR3 runs to 16 residues. Germline assignment: CDR1 SGDLS and CDR2 YYNGEE. Trimming shortened V by 2 bases and J by 8 bases, and 19 bases separated the two germline ends. The CDR3 DNA reads as TGTGCCAGCAGCGTCTTAGATGCGGGGGGCCAAGAAAAACTGTTTTTT. Encoded protein: CASSVLDAGGQEKLFF.

This chain uses TRBV7-2 with TRBJ1-1, with TRBD1 matching 9 bases. CDR1 is SGHTA and CDR2 is FQGNSA in the germline V gene. The J segment lost 1 base and the V segment lost 5 bases, leaving 11 bases of the junction unmatched. The length of the CDR3 is 17 residues. CDR3 region: CASSPIDRGGRNTEAFF. The CDR3 DNA follows: TGTGCCAGCAGCCCTATTGACAGGGGGGGTCGGAACACTGAAGCTTTCTTT.

V usage is TRBV10-3 and J usage is TRBJ1-1; 7 bases match TRBD1. CDR1 is ENHRY and CDR2 is SYGVKD in the germline V gene. The V gene end was trimmed by 6 bases and the J gene end by 2 bases; junction bases not matched to a gene: 6. CDR3 length: 14 amino acids. The CDR3 spells CAISPGQTNTEAFF. CDR3 DNA: TGTGCCATCAGCCCGGGACAGACCAACACTGAAGCTTTCTTT.

This clone was observed once. The chain uses TRBV18 and TRBJ2-2, with no clear D. Germline-derived CDR1 and CDR2 are KGHSH and LQKENI. Between the trimmed V and J ends, which lost 1 base and 1 base, there was a span of 4 bases. The CDR3 has 14 residues. The CDR3 protein is CASSPQLNTGELFF. The DNA of the CDR3 is TGTGCCAGCTCACCACAACTGAACACCGGGGAGCTGTTTTTT.

V usage is TRBV10-3 and J usage is TRBJ1-6, with 7 nucleotides matching TRBD1. V gave up 6 bases and J gave up 4 bases; unmatched junction bases: 3. From germline, CDR1 is ENHRY and CDR2 SYGVKD. The CDR3 contains 14 residues. DNA for the CDR3: TGTGCCATCAGCGGGACAGCTTATAATTCACCCCTCCACTTT. It translates to CAISGTAYNSPLHF.

This clone was detected once. This chain uses TRBV2 with TRBJ2-7; 8 nucleotides line up with TRBD1. CDR1 and CDR2 from the germline V gene are SNHLY and FYNNEI. The V gene end was trimmed by 6 bases and the J gene end by 0 bases; junction bases not matched to a gene: 4. This CDR3 has 14 amino acids. The CDR3 DNA reads TGTGCCAGCAGGACACAGGGGGACTCCTACGAGCAGTACTTC. As protein: CASRTQGDSYEQYF.

This sequence joins TRBV6-5 and TRBJ2-5, with 7 positions matching TRBD1. V lost 5 bases and J lost 4; bases outside the gene matches: 4. Per germline, CDR1 MNHEY and CDR2 SVGAGI. CDR3 length: 13 residues. CDR3 amino acids: CASSKQGTETQYF. Here the CDR3 DNA reads TGTGCCAGCAGTAAACAGGGGACAGAGACCCAGTACTTC.

V usage is TRBV19 and J usage is TRBJ1-5; 9 nucleotides align to TRBD1. The germline gives CDR1 LNHDA, CDR2 SQIVND (reference sequence). Germline trimming cut 7 bases from V and 4 bases from J; bases unmatched to any gene: 11. The CDR3 consists of 16 residues. CDR3 bases: TGTGCCAGTAAACTACAGGGGGCGGCGAAAAATCAGCCCCAGCATTTT. Residues: CASKLQGAAKNQPQHF. Using reference TRBV19 and TRBJ1-5 for the parts outside the CDR3, the full variable domain is DGGITQSPKYLFRKEGQNVTLSCEQNLNHDAMYWYRQDPGQGLRLIYYSQIVNDFQKGDIAEGYSVSREKKESFPLTVTSAQKNPTAFYLCASKLQGAAKNQPQHFGDGTRLSIL.

The chain is built from TRBV30 and TRBJ2-2; D is perhaps TRBD1 (5 bases). The CDR3 is made up of 15 amino acids. V dropped 1 base and J dropped 0 bases, with 9 bases sitting between them. Germline V gives CDR1 GTSNPN, CDR2 SVGIG (reference sequence). This chain's CDR3 is CAWSGRAPNTGELFF. CDR3 nucleotides: TGTGCCTGGAGTGGCAGGGCTCCGAACACCGGGGAGCTGTTTTTT. The variable domain in full, with the rest retrieved from reference TRBV30 and TRBJ2-2, is SQTIHQWPATLVQPVGSPLSLECTVEGTSNPNLYWYRQAAGRGLQLLFYSVGIGQISSEVPQNLSASRPQDRQFILSSKKLLLSDSGFYLCAWSGRAPNTGELFFGEGSRLTVL.

The chain couples TRBV5-4 to TRBJ1-1; TRBD1 agrees at 7 bases. The CDR3 length is 14 residues. V shed 0 bases and J 7 bases; nucleotides not matched to a gene: 6. CDR1 SGHNT and CDR2 YYREEE come from the germline V gene (reference sequence). CDR3 sequence reads: CASSLVGRTGEAFF. The CDR3 DNA reads TGTGCCAGCAGCTTGGTGGGGAGGACAGGTGAAGCTTTCTTT.

The J gene is TRBJ2-5, the V gene TRBV18, with 7 bases aligning to TRBD2. The CDR3 consists of 14 residues. J lost 4 bases, V lost 0 bases, and 2 bases had no gene match. Germline V gene sequence: CDR1 KGHSH, CDR2 LQKENI. Written as DNA, the CDR3 is TGTGCCAGCTCACCACCGTCGGGGGGAGAGACCCAGTACTTC. Residues: CASSPPSGGETQYF.

The chain is built from TRBV7-2 and TRBJ1-5; 9 bases are shared with TRBD1. Germline lookup yields CDR1 SGHTA and CDR2 FQGNSA. CDR3 length: 17 residues. V was clipped by 3 bases and J by 1 base; unmatched bases: 7. The CDR3: CASSLGTGTVSNQPQHF. DNA for the CDR3: TGTGCCAGCAGCTTGGGGACAGGGACAGTGAGCAATCAGCCCCAGCATTTT.

The CDR3 protein is CASRQGSTDGYTF. CDR3 nucleotides: TGTGCCTCACGACAGGGTAGTACTGATGGCTACACCTTC. The J gene is TRBJ1-2, the V gene TRBV10-3; the match to TRBD1 covers 7 bases. V was pared by 11 bases and J by 6 bases, with 12 bases of the junction left unmatched. There are 13 residues in the CDR3. Germline values: CDR1 ENHRY, CDR2 SYGVKD.

V is TRBV28 and J is TRBJ1-2; D may be TRBD1 (6 bases). The CDR3 covers 16 residues. The germline CDR1 and CDR2 sequences are MDHEN and SYDVKM. V shed 2 bases and J shed 2 bases, with 15 bases lying between them. CDR3 in DNA: TGTGCCAGCAGTTTAGGGGCGTGGGGGCGCAACTATGGCTACACCTTC. This translates into CASSLGAWGRNYGYTF.